This TCR beta chain was found in a study of blood T cell repertoires in COVID-19. Study-wide context: Both acute and convalescent COVID-19 samples were obtained from the United States, Italy and Spain. Sources were T cells, B-cell-depleted T cells, or PBMCs; the material itself was cDNA or gDNA.

Assay: immunoSEQ multiplex PCR; the TCRdb copy retains only in-frame clones and omits some. The table includes over 150,000 clones, approximately 79% detected once. The receptor's source is a woman aged 45-59 years with acute or convalescent COVID-19. Sequencing was carried out using peripheral blood.

The CDR3 nucleotides read TGTGCCAGCACTACACCGGCGGGTAGTCTCCACGAGCAGTACTTC. Translating gives CASTTPAGSLHEQYF. This chain joins TRBV6-5 and TRBJ2-7; D perhaps matches TRBD2 (5 bases). This CDR3 has 15 residues. V lost 7 bases to trimming and J lost 5 bases, with 21 bases between them. Germline V CDR1 and CDR2: MNHEY, SVGAGI.